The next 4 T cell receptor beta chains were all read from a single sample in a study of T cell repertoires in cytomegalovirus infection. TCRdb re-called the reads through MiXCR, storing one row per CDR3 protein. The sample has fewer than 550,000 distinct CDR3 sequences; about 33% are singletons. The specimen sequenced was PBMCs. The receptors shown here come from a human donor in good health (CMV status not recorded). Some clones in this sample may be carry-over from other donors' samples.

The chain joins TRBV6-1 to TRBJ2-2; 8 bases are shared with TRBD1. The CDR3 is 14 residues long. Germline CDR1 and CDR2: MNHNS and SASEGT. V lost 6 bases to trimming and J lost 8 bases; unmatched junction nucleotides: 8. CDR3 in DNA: TGTGCCAGCAGCCAGAACGACAGGGGAGGGGAGCTGTTTTTT. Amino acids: CASSQNDRGGELFF.

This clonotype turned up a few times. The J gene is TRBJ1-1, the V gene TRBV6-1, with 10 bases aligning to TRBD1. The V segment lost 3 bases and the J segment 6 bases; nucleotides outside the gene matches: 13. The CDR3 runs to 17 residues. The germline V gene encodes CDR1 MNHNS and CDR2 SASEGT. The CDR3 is CASSEWDRGTGPPEAFF. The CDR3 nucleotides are TGTGCCAGCAGTGAGTGGGACAGGGGAACCGGTCCCCCTGAAGCTTTCTTT.

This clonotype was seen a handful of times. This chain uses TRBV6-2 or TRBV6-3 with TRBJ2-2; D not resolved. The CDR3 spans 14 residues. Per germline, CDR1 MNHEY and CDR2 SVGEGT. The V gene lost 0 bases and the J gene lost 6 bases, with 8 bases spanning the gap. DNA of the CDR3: TGTGCCAGCAGTTACTCGATGGCTGCCGGGGAGCTGTTTTTT. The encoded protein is CASSYSMAAGELFF.

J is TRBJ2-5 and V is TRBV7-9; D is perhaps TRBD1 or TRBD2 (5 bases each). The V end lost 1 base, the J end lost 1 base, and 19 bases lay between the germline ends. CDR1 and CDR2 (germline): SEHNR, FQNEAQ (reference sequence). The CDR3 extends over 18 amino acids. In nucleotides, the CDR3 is TGTGCCAGCAGCTTAGTCCGTTCGGGACGCACTCTCCAAGAGACCCAGTACTTC. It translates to CASSLVRSGRTLQETQYF.